Below, 8 T cell receptor beta chains from the same sample are listed, as sequenced in a study of OX40 agonist ivuxolimab in advanced cancers. Profiling relied on immunoSEQ multiplex PCR, and the TCRdb table lists in-frame clones only, not all of them. The sample includes about 62,000 clones, 85% of them seen just once. This material consisted of CD4+ or CD8+ T cells sorted from blood, taken in a trial of the OX40 agonist ivuxolimab. The receptors here all came from an adult with an advanced solid tumor such as melanoma, head and neck, liver or kidney cancer.

CDR3 sequence: CASSPGLAGAEYEQYF. Written as DNA, the CDR3 is TGTGCCAGCTCACCAGGCCTAGCGGGAGCAGAGTACGAGCAGTACTTC. The V call is TRBV18, the J call TRBJ2-7, with TRBD2 matching 10 bases. This CDR3 spans 16 amino acids. The germline V gene has CDR1 KGHSH and CDR2 LQKENI. Germline trimming cut 2 bases from V and 4 bases from J; bases unmatched to any gene: 8.

V gene TRBV15 combines with J gene TRBJ2-6, with D possibly being TRBD2 (6 bases). The CDR3 has 19 residues. V gave up 4 bases and J gave up 0 bases, with 19 bases separating them. Looked up from germline, CDR1 is LNHNV and CDR2 is YYDKDF (reference sequence). The CDR3 loop reads CATSIGGEAMTSGANVLTF. CDR3 DNA sequence: TGTGCCACCAGCATAGGAGGGGAGGCCATGACCTCTGGGGCCAACGTCCTGACTTTC.

The gene calls are TRBV5-4 and TRBJ1-1, with 7 bases fitting TRBD1. The CDR3 contains 14 residues. Germline-derived CDR1 and CDR2 are SGHNT and YYREEE (reference sequence). The trim removed 3 bases at V and 1 base at J, leaving 3 bases unmatched. CDR3 protein: CASSYRGGNTEAFF. The CDR3 DNA reads as TGTGCCAGCAGCTACAGGGGAGGGAACACTGAAGCTTTCTTT.

V is TRBV5-4 and J is TRBJ2-3; 7 bases are a match to TRBD2. The length of the CDR3 is 12 residues. Germline values: CDR1 SGHNT, CDR2 YYREEE (reference sequence). V was clipped by 3 bases and J by 10 bases; unmatched bases: 5. CDR3 coding DNA: TGTGCCAGCAGCTCGATAGCGGGTGCGCAGTATTTT. As protein: CASSSIAGAQYF. Using reference TRBV5-4 and TRBJ2-3 for the parts outside the CDR3, the full variable domain is ETGVTQSPTHLIKTRGQQVTLRCSSQSGHNTVSWYQQALGQGPQFIFQYYREEENGRGNFPPRFSGLQFPNYSSELNVNALELDDSALYLCASSSIAGAQYFGPGTRLTVL.

The chain employs TRBV10-1 and TRBJ1-4, with D tentatively TRBD1 (6 bases). The CDR3 spans 21 residues. CDR1 and CDR2 from the germline V gene are WNHNN and SYGVQD (reference sequence). The germline V and J ends were trimmed by 1 base and 0 bases, with 24 bases remaining between them. The chain's CDR3 is CASSEFKGGSYGVTTNEKLFF. For the CDR3, the DNA is TGCGCCAGCAGTGAGTTTAAGGGGGGGAGCTACGGGGTTACAACTAATGAAAAACTGTTTTTT.

This rearrangement joins TRBV6-1 to TRBJ2-7, with D perhaps matching TRBD1 (6 bases). The CDR3 is made up of 14 amino acids. Deletions cut 6 bases from V and 4 bases from J, with 16 bases between. Germline CDR1 is MNHNS and CDR2 is SASEGT. CDR3 sequence reads: CASRPQGFYYEQYF. The CDR3 DNA is TGTGCCAGCAGACCACAGGGCTTTTATTACGAGCAGTACTTC.

V usage is TRBV4-1 and J usage is TRBJ1-5, with 8 bases matching TRBD1. V lost 0 bases and J lost 4; bases outside the gene matches: 14. The CDR3 is 19 residues long. Germline V gene lookup returns CDR1 MGHRA and CDR2 YSYEKL. The CDR3 is CASSQDPQGAAYPNQPQHF. The CDR3 bases are TGCGCCAGCAGCCAAGATCCGCAGGGGGCAGCCTACCCTAATCAGCCCCAGCATTTT.

V and J are TRBV28 and TRBJ2-5; the D gene is possibly TRBD1 (6 bases). The CDR3 is 15 amino acids. The V end was cut by 6 bases, the J end by 2 bases, with 16 bases between. Germline V gives CDR1 MDHEN, CDR2 SYDVKM. The CDR3 DNA follows: TGTGCCAGCAGATCCCGCACAGGGCGGCAAGAGACCCAGTACTTC. Protein sequence: CASRSRTGRQETQYF.